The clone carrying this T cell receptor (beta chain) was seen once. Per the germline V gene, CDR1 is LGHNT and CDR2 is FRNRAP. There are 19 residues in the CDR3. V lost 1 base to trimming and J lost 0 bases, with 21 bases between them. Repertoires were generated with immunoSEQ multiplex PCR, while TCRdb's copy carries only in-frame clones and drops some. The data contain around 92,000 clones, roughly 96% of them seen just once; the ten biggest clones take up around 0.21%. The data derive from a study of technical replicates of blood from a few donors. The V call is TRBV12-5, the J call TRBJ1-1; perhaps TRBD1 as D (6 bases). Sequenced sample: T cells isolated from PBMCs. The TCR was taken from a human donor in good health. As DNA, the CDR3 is TGTGCTAGTGGTTTGGCATCCCATATCCACGACAGGTTGAACACTGAAGCTTTCTTT. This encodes CASGLASHIHDRLNTEAFF.